This T cell receptor (beta chain) was profiled in a study of low-dose radiotherapy and immunotherapy resistance in tumors. The time point here: after trial treatment. Treatment noted: LDRT plus nivolumab, ipilimumab, low-dose cyclophosphamide and aspirin (RACIN trial). With TRAV- and TRBV-specific primers, first-strand cDNA was made, covering the alpha and beta chains. A roughly 22-cycle PCR with a constant-region primer and V-primer adapter amplified TCRs. TCRdb recomputed calls from the reads with MiXCR, one row per CDR3 protein. The table has under 40,000 distinct CDR3 sequences, around 54% seen once. The CDR3 contains 11 residues. Trimming stripped 5 bases from V and 15 bases from J, with 14 bases between. The germline CDR1 and CDR2 sequences are LNHDA and SQIVND (reference sequence).

The TCR originated in a male donor with gallbladder cancer. This chain links TRBV19 with TRBJ2-1; tentatively, D is TRBD2 (5 bases). The input for sequencing was PBMCs, taken after low-dose radiotherapy plus immunotherapy. This CDR3 reads CASSPGLYPFF. DNA of the CDR3: TGTGCCAGTAGTCCCGGACTTTATCCGTTCTTC.